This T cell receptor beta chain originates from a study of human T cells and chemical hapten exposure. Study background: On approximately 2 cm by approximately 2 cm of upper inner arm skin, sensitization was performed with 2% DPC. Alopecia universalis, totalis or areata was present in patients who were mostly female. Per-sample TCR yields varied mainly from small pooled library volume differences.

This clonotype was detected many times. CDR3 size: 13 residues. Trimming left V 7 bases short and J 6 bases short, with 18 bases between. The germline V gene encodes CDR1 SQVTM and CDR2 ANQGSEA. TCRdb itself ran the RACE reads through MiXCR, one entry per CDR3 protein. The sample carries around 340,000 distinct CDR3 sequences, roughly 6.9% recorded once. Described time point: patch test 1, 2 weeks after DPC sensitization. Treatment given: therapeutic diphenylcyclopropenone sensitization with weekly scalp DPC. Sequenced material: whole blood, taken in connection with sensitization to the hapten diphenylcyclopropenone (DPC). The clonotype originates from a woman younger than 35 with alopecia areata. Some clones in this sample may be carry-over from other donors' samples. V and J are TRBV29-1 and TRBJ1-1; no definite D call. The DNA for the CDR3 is TGCAGCGGTCAGTTAACGGTTGAGGCTGAAGCTTTCTTT. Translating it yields CSGQLTVEAEAFF.